One sample yielded the 4 T cell receptor beta chains listed below, sequenced in a study of CD8 T cells in Susac syndrome. Random hexamers served to reverse transcribe about 0.45 to 1 ug RNA. TCRdb reanalysed the immunoSEQ multiplex PCR reads using MiXCR and keeps one entry per CDR3 protein. The sample consists of around 71,000 distinct CDR3 sequences, 96% of them appearing once. Sequencing used CD4+ T cells from PBMCs. The receptors were sampled from a human donor with multiple sclerosis.

This sequence joins TRBV3-1 and TRBJ2-7; D ambiguous. The CDR3 is 12 residues long. V shed 1 base and J shed 6 bases, with 7 bases lying between them. Germline loops: CDR1 LGHDT, CDR2 YNNKEL (reference sequence). The DNA for the CDR3 is TGTGCCAGCAGCCAAGTTCCGAGCGAGCAGTACTTC. It encodes CASSQVPSEQYF.

The chain carries TRBV5-1 and TRBJ2-1; 7 positions agree with TRBD2. The CDR3 totals 15 residues. Trimming removed 4 bases from V and 4 bases from J; junction bases left unmatched: 8. The germline V gene has CDR1 SGHRS and CDR2 YFSETQ. CDR3: CASSPDGGTYNEQFF. The CDR3 nucleotides are TGCGCCAGCAGCCCCGACGGGGGGACTTACAATGAGCAGTTCTTC.

The gene calls are TRBV5-6 and TRBJ2-1; 10 bases agree with TRBD2. Trimming took 0 bases from V and 9 from J; bases not matched to a gene: 6. This CDR3 comprises 15 residues. Germline V gene lookup returns CDR1 SGHDT and CDR2 YYEEEE. In nucleotides, the CDR3 is TGTGCCAGCAGCTTGGGCCTAGCGGGGGTGAGTGAGCAGTTCTTC. Translation: CASSLGLAGVSEQFF.

The chain joins TRBV20-1 to TRBJ2-7; 8 positions agree with TRBD1. The CDR3 extends over 15 amino acids. Germline CDR1 is DFQATT and CDR2 is SNEGSKA (reference sequence). Trimming removed 2 bases from V and 3 bases from J; junction bases left unmatched: 9. CDR3 amino acids: CSARMDRVRVYEQYF. The CDR3 nucleotides read TGCAGTGCTAGAATGGACAGGGTAAGGGTCTACGAGCAGTACTTC.